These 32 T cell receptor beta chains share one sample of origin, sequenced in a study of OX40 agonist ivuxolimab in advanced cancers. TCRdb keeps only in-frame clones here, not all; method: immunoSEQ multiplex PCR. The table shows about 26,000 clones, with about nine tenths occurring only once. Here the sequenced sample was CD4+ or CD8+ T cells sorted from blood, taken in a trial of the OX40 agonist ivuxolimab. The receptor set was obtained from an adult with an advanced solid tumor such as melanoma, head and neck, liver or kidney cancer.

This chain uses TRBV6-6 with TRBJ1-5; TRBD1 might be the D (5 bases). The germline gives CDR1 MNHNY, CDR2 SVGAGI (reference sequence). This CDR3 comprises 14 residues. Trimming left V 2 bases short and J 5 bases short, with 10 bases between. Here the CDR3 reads CASSYLARDQPQHF. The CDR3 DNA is TGTGCCAGCAGTTACCTAGCCAGGGATCAGCCCCAGCATTTT.

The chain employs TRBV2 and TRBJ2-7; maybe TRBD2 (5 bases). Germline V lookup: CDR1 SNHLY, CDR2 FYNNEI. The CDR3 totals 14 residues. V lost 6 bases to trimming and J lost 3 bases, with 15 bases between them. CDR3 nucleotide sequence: TGTGCCAGCAGCCCACTAGTATCCCACTACGAGCAGTACTTC. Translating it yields CASSPLVSHYEQYF.

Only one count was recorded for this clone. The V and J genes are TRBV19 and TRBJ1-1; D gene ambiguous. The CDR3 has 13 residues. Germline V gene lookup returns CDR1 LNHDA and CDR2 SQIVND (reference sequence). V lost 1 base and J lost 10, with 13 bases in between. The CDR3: CASSIGAARGAFF. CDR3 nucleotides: TGTGCCAGTAGTATAGGGGCCGCGCGGGGAGCTTTCTTT.

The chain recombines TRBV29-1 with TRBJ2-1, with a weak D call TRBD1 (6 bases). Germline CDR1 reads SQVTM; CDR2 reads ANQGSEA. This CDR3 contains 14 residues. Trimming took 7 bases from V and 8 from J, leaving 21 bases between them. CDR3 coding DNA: TGCAGCGAAGCACAGGGAGTGGAAGGACATGAGCAGTTCTTC. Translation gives CSEAQGVEGHEQFF.

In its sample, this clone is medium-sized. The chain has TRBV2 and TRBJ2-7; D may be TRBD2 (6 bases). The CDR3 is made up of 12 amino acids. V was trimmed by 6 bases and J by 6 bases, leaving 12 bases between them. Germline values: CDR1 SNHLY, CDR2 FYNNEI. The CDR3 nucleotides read TGTGCCAGCAGGACTAGTCGAATCGAGCAGTACTTC. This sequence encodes CASRTSRIEQYF.

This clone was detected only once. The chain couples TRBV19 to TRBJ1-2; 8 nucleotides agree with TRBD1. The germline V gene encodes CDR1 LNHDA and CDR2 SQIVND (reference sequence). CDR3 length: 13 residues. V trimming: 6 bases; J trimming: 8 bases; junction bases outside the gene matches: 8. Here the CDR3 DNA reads TGTGCCAGTAGCGTCGGACAGGGTAGCGGCTACACCTTC. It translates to CASSVGQGSGYTF.

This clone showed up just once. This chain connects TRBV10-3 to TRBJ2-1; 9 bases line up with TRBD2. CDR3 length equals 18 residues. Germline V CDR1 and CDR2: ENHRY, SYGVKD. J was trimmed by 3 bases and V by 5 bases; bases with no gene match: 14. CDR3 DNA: TGTGCCATCAGTCATAGTACGACTAGCGGATATGACTACAATGAGCAGTTCTTC. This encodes CAISHSTTSGYDYNEQFF.

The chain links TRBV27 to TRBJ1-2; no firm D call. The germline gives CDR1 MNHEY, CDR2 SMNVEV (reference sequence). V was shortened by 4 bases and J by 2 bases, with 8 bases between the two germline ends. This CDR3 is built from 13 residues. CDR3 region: CASSYKGNYGYTF. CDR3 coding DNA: TGTGCCAGCAGTTATAAAGGGAACTATGGCTACACCTTC.

CDR3 in DNA: TGTGCCAGTAGTTCGATACAGGCCTACTATGGCTACACCTTC. Its protein product is CASSSIQAYYGYTF. The V gene is TRBV19, the J gene TRBJ1-2; tentative D call: TRBD1 (5 bases). Germline assignment: CDR1 LNHDA and CDR2 SQIVND (reference sequence). CDR3 length: 14 residues. V dropped 5 bases and J dropped 3 bases, with 13 bases sitting between them.

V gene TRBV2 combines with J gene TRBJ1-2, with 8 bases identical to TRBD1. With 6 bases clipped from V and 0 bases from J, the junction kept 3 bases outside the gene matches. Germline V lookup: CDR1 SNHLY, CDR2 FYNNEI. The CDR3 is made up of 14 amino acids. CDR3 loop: CASRPGQANYGYTF. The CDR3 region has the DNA TGTGCCAGCAGACCGGGACAGGCTAACTATGGCTACACCTTC.

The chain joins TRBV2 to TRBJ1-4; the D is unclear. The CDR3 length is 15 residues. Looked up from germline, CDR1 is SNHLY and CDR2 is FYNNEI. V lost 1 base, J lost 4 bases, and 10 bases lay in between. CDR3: CASSEGTGSNEKLFF. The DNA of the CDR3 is TGTGCCAGCAGTGAAGGTACCGGCAGTAATGAAAAACTGTTTTTT.

CDR3 sequence: CASSEDGTSGWDTQYF. CDR3 nucleotides: TGTGCCAGCAGTGAAGATGGGACTAGCGGGTGGGATACGCAGTATTTT. The V and J genes are TRBV6-4 and TRBJ2-3; 12 bases align to TRBD2. Per germline, CDR1 MRHNA and CDR2 SNTAGT. With V trimmed by 3 bases and J by 6 bases, 7 bases remained unmatched. This CDR3 contains 16 residues.

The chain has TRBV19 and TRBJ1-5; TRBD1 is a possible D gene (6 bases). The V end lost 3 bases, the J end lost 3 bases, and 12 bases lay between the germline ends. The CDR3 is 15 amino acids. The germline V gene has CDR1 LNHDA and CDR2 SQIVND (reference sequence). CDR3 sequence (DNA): TGTGCCAGTAGTATTGGGACACTTGCCAATCAGCCCCAGCATTTT. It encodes CASSIGTLANQPQHF.

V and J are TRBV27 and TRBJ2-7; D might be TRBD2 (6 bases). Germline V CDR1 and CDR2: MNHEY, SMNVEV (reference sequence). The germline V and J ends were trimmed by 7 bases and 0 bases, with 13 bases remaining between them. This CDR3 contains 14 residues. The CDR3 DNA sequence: TGTGCCAGCAAAAAGGGACTTCCCTCCTACGAGCAGTACTTC. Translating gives CASKKGLPSYEQYF.

The chain's CDR3 is CASSPSLDSLRDEKLFF. The CDR3 nucleotides are TGTGCCAGCTCACCGTCTCTTGACAGCCTAAGGGATGAAAAACTGTTTTTT. The gene calls are TRBV18 and TRBJ1-4, with D possibly TRBD1 on 5 matching bases. The germline gives CDR1 KGHSH, CDR2 LQKENI. Trimming removed 3 bases at V and 6 bases at J, with 20 bases between. The CDR3 spans 17 residues. Together with reference TRBV18 and TRBJ1-4, the CDR3 gives the full variable domain: NAGVMQNPRHLVRRRGQEARLRCSPMKGHSHVYWYRQLPEEGLKFMVYLQKENIIDESGMPKERFSAEFPKEGPSILRIQQVVRGDSAAYFCASSPSLDSLRDEKLFFGSGTQLSVL.

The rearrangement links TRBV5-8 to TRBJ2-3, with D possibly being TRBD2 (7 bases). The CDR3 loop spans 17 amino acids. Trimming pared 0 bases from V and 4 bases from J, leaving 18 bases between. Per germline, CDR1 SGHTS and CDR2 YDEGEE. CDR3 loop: CASSLAVRGGFADTQYF. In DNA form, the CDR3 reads TGTGCCAGCAGCTTGGCCGTCAGGGGAGGGTTTGCAGATACGCAGTATTTT.

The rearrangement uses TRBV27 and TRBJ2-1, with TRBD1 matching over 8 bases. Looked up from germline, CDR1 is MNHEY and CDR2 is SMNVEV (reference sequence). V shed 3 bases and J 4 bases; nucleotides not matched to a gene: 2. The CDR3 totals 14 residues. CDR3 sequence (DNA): TGTGCCAGCAGTTTTAACAGGGGGTACAATGAGCAGTTCTTC. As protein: CASSFNRGYNEQFF.

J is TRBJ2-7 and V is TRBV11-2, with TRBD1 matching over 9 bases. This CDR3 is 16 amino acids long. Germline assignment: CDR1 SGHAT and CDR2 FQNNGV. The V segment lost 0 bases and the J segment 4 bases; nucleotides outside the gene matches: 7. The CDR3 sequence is CASSLDPSGQGYEQYF. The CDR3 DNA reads TGTGCCAGCAGCTTAGATCCATCGGGACAGGGTTACGAGCAGTACTTC.

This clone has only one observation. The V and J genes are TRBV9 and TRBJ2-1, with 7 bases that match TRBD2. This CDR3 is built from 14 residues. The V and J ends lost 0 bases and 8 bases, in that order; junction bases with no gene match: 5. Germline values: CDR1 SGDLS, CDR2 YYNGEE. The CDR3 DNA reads TGTGCCAGCAGCGTAGGTCGGGGGGAAGATGAGCAGTTCTTC. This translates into CASSVGRGEDEQFF.

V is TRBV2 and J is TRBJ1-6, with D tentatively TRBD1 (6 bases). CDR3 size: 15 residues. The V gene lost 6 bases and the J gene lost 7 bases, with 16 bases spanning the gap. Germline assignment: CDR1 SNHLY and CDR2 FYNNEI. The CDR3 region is CASRLTEGGNSPLHF. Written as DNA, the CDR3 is TGTGCCAGCAGGCTGACAGAGGGGGGGAATTCACCCCTCCACTTT.

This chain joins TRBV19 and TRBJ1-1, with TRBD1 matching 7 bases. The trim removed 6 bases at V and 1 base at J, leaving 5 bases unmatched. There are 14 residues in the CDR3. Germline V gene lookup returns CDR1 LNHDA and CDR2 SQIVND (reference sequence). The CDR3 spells CASRVAGGNTEAFF. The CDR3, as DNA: TGTGCCAGTAGGGTGGCAGGGGGGAACACTGAAGCTTTCTTT. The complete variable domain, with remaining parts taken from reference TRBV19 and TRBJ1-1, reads DGGITQSPKYLFRKEGQNVTLSCEQNLNHDAMYWYRQDPGQGLRLIYYSQIVNDFQKGDIAEGYSVSREKKESFPLTVTSAQKNPTAFYLCASRVAGGNTEAFFGQGTRLTVV.

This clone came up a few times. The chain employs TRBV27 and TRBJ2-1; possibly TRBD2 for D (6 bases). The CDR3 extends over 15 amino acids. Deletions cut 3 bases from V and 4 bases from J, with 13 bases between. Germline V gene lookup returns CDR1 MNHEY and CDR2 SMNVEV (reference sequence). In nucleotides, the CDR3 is TGTGCCAGCAGTTTGGTTCTAGCGCTTTACAATGAGCAGTTCTTC. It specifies CASSLVLALYNEQFF.

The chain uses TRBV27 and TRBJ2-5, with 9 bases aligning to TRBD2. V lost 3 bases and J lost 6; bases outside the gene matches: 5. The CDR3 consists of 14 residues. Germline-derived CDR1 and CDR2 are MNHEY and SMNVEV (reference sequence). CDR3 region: CASSFAGGPQTQYF. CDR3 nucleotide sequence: TGTGCCAGCAGTTTTGCGGGGGGGCCGCAGACCCAGTACTTC.

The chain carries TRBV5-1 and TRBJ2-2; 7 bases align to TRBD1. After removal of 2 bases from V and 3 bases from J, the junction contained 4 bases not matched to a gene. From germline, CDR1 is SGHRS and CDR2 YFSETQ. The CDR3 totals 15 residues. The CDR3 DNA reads TGCGCCAGCAGCTTAACAGGGGTTCACACCGGGGAGCTGTTTTTT. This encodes CASSLTGVHTGELFF.

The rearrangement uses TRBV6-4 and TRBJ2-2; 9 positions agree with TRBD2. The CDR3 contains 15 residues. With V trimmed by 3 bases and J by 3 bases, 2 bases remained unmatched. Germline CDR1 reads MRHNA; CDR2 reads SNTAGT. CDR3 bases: TGTGCCAGCAGTGAGATAGCGGGAGACACCGGGGAGCTGTTTTTT. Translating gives CASSEIAGDTGELFF.

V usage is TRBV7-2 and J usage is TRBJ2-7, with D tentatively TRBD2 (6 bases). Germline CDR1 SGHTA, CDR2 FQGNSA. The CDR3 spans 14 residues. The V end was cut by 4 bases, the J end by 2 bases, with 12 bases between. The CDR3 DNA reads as TGTGCCAGCAGCTCCGCGGGGCTACCCTACGAGCAGTACTTC. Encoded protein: CASSSAGLPYEQYF. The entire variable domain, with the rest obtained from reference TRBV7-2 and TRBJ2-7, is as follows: GAGVSQSPSNKVTEKGKDVELRCDPISGHTALYWYRQSLGQGLEFLIYFQGNSAPDKSGLPSDRFSAERTGGSVSTLTIQRTQQEDSAVYLCASSSAGLPYEQYFGPGTRLTVT.

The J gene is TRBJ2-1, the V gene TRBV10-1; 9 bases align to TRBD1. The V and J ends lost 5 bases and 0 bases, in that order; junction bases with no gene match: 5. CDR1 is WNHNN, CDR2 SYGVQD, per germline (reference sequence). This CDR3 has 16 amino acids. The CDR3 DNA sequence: TGCGCCAGCAGTCGGGACAGGGAAAGCTCCTACAATGAGCAGTTCTTC. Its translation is CASSRDRESSYNEQFF.

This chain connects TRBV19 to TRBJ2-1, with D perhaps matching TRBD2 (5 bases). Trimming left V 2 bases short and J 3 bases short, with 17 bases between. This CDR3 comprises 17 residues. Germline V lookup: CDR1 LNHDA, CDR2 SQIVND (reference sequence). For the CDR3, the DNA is TGTGCCAGTAGTATAACGGTGGGAGACGTATTCTACAATGAGCAGTTCTTC. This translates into CASSITVGDVFYNEQFF.

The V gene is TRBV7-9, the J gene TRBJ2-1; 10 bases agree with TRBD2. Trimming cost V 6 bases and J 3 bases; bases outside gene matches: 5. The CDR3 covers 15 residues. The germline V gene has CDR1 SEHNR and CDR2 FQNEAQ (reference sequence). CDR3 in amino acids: CASSGLADLYNEQFF. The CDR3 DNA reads TGTGCCAGCAGTGGACTAGCGGATCTCTACAATGAGCAGTTCTTC.

The CDR3: CASSTSGSSYNEQFF. Here the CDR3 DNA reads TGTGCCAGCAGTACTAGCGGGAGCTCCTACAATGAGCAGTTCTTC. The V gene is TRBV7-9, the J gene TRBJ2-1; TRBD2 matches 11 bases. Trimming took 6 bases from V and 0 from J; bases not matched to a gene: 1. Germline-derived CDR1 and CDR2 are SEHNR and FQNEAQ (reference sequence). This CDR3 contains 15 residues.

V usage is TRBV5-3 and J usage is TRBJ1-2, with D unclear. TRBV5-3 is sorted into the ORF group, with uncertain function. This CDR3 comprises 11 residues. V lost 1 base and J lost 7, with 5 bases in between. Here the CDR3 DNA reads TGTGCCAGAAGCTTGAGGTCTGGCTACACCTTC. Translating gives CARSLRSGYTF.

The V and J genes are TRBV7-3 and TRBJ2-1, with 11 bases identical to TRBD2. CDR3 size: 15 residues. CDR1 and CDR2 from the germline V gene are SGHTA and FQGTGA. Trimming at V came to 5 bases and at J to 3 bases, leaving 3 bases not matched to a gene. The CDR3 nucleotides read TGTGCCAGCAGCCCAACTAGCGGGAGCTACAATGAGCAGTTCTTC. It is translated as CASSPTSGSYNEQFF.